The rows below give T cell receptor beta chains drawn from one sample of a study of graft-versus-host responses after intestinal transplantation. Using immunoSEQ multiplex PCR, the repertoire was profiled, and TCRdb retains in-frame clones only, with some absent. Of some 11,000 clones listed, around 83% were seen once; the top ten hold about half. The material was PBMCs, obtained roughly 130 days after transplant. Source of these receptors: a human patient who received an intestinal transplant, so some T cells may come from the graft donor. Each CDR3 is given without its conserved first and last residue. Fields, in order: V gene, CDR3 protein.

V: TRBV10-1; CDR3: ASSESIPPGATDTQY
V: TRBV29-1; CDR3: SVEGGLDGEQY
V: TRBV7-9; CDR3: ASSLGGFNTEAF
V: TRBV15; CDR3: ATSRGGTGGFNTGELF
V: TRBV19; CDR3: ASSPPGQGYGYT
V: TRBV28; CDR3: ASSFARNYGYT
V: TRBV19; CDR3: ASSLGSGGLETQY
V: TRBV9; CDR3: ASSVEGTAYEQY
V: TRBV6-6; CDR3: ASSYEGGRNEKLF
V: TRBV5-6; CDR3: ASSHTSHAFYEQY